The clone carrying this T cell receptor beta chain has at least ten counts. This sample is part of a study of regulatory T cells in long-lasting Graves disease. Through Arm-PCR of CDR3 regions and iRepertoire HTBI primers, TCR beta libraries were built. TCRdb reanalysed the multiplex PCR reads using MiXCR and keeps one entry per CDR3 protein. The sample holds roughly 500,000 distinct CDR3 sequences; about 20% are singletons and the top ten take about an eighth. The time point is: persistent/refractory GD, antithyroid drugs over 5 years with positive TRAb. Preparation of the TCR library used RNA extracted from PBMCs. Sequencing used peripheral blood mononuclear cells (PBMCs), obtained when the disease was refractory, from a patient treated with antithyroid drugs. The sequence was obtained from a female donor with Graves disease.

CDR3 protein: CASSEGFSGGPGETQYF. The CDR3 DNA reads TGTGCCAGCAGTGAAGGGTTTAGCGGGGGGCCGGGGGAGACCCAGTACTTC. This sequence joins TRBV6-1 and TRBJ2-5, with 10 positions matching TRBD2. Germline V CDR1 and CDR2: MNHNS, SASEGT. V gave up 1 base and J gave up 5 bases; unmatched junction bases: 10. The CDR3 contains 17 residues.